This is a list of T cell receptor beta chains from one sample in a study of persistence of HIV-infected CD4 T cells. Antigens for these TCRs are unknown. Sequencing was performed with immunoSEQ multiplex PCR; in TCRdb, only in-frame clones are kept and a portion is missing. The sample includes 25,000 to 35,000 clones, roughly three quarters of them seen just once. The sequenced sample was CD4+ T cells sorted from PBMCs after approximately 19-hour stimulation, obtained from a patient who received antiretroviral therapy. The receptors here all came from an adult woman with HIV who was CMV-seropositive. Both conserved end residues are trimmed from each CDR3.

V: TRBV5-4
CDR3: ASSLDRNTQY

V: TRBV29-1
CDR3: SVEFGVYT

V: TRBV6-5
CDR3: ASKDGWTPLH

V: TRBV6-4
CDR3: ASSLTSGGPGQY

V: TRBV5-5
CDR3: ASSWGLLLNTEAF

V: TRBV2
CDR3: ALRGPGSDTQY

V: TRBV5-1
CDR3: ASSPGTGGYNEQF

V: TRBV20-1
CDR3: SASDRGNQPQH

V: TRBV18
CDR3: ASSPPVGQGTREQY

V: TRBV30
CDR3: AWSVGQGGNEKLF

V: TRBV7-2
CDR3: ASSLAARRYNEQF

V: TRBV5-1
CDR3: ASSLGHEGEANVLT

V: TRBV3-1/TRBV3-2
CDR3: ASSRSLQGGVYNEQF

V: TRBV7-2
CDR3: ASSFDRSGANVLT

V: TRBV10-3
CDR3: AITPSGVLDTQY

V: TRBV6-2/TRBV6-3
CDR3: ASSFAGTGKETQY

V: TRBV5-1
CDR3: ASSWTGGEPRGNEKLF

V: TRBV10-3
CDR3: AISTGSGANVLT

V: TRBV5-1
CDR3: ASSLDNYGYT

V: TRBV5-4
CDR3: ASSSVDRGDTEAF

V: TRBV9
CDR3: ASSVAPGRTDTQY

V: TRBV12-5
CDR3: ASGPGRFGHSGFIQPQH

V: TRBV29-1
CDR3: SVVPWRGNQETQY